This is a list of T cell receptor beta chains from one sample in a study of blood T cell repertoires in COVID-19. The protocol was immunoSEQ multiplex PCR, while the TCRdb copy is restricted to in-frame clones and leaves out a portion. The repertoire holds over 300,000 clones, with around 80% as singletons. Sequencing was performed on peripheral blood. Every receptor here comes from a woman between 50 and 59 years old with acute or convalescent COVID-19. Both conserved end residues are part of each CDR3. D genes are given only for firm matches. Clone sizes are given selectively: once, few, many, or a class where the clone is expanded.

clone_size,d_call,v_call,j_call,cdr3_aa,cdr3_nt
NA,TRBD2,TRBV2,TRBJ2-5,CASTISGLAGVETQYF,TGTGCCAGCACCATATCCGGACTAGCGGGGGTCGAGACCCAGTACTTC
NA,NA,TRBV7-8,TRBJ1-3,CASSLGASGNTIYF,TGTGCCAGCAGCTTAGGGGCCTCTGGAAACACCATATATTTT
NA,TRBD2,TRBV6-1,TRBJ2-7,CASSEGLAEHYEQYF,TGTGCCAGCAGTGAAGGACTAGCGGAGCACTACGAGCAGTACTTC
NA,NA,TRBV2,TRBJ2-6,CASSGPGAGANVLTF,TGTGCCAGCAGTGGACCAGGCGCTGGGGCCAACGTCCTGACTTTC
NA,TRBD2,TRBV20-1,TRBJ2-6,CSASSSGRSGANVLTF,TGCAGTGCTAGTTCTAGCGGCCGCTCTGGGGCCAACGTCCTGACTTTC
NA,NA,TRBV6-5,TRBJ1-3,CASSYSGSGNTIYF,TGTGCCAGCAGTTATTCGGGCTCTGGAAACACCATATATTTT
once,NA,TRBV28,TRBJ1-5,CASTGGDNQPQHF,TGTGCCAGCACGGGGGGAGACAATCAGCCCCAGCATTTT
NA,TRBD1,TRBV24-1,TRBJ2-3,CATSDLRDRSTDTQYF,TGTGCCACCAGTGATCTCCGGGACAGGAGCACAGATACGCAGTATTTT
NA,TRBD1,TRBV5-1,TRBJ1-2,CASSLRQGDYGYTF,TGCGCCAGCAGCTTACGACAGGGGGACTATGGCTACACCTTC
NA,NA,TRBV10-3,TRBJ2-7,CAISGDNYEQYF,TGTGCCATCAGTGGGGACAACTACGAGCAGTACTTC
NA,TRBD2,TRBV5-1,TRBJ2-7,CASSLSVIAGTYEQYF,TGCGCCAGCAGCTTGTCGGTAATAGCGGGGACCTACGAGCAGTACTTC
once,NA,TRBV14,TRBJ2-5,CASSPRGVSQETQYF,TGTGCCAGCAGCCCCCGCGGGGTCTCCCAAGAGACCCAGTACTTC
once,NA,TRBV6-5,TRBJ2-5,CASSKSQGEETQYF,TGTGCCAGCAGCAAATCCCAAGGGGAAGAGACCCAGTACTTC
NA,NA,TRBV6-2/TRBV6-3,TRBJ1-2,CASSTQGYGYTF,TGTGCCAGCAGTACACAGGGCTATGGCTACACCTTC
NA,NA,TRBV27,TRBJ2-7,CASRGGIEQYF,TGTGCCAGCAGGGGGGGTATCGAGCAGTACTTC
NA,NA,TRBV30,TRBJ1-5,CAWGRDSNQPQHF,TGTGCCTGGGGGAGAGATAGCAATCAGCCCCAGCATTTT
NA,NA,TRBV3-1/TRBV3-2,TRBJ2-1,CASSPSSATEQFF,TGTGCCAGCAGCCCCTCTAGCGCGACTGAGCAGTTCTTC
NA,NA,TRBV30,TRBJ1-1,CAWSWKGRGTEAFF,TGTGCCTGGAGTTGGAAGGGAAGGGGCACTGAAGCTTTCTTT
NA,NA,TRBV19,TRBJ1-5,CASNLPGVQPQHF,TGTGCCAGTAATCTACCAGGGGTTCAGCCCCAGCATTTT
few,NA,TRBV4-2,TRBJ1-6,CASSQDRGDSPLHF,TGTGCCAGCAGCCAAGACAGGGGAGATTCACCCCTCCACTTT
NA,TRBD2,TRBV7-2,TRBJ2-4,CASSLGGGNIQYF,TGTGCCAGCAGCTTAGGCGGGGGGAACATTCAGTACTTC
NA,TRBD2,TRBV6-2/TRBV6-3,TRBJ2-1,CASSYTFGGSGNEQFF,TGTGCCAGCAGTTACACTTTCGGCGGGAGCGGGAATGAGCAGTTCTTC
NA,TRBD2,TRBV14,TRBJ2-2,CASSPGLAGRLTGELFF,TGTGCCAGCAGCCCCGGACTAGCGGGAAGGTTGACCGGGGAGCTGTTTTTT
NA,NA,TRBV12-3/TRBV12-4,TRBJ1-2,CASSLGLSHGYTF,TGTGCCAGCAGTTTAGGACTTTCTCACGGCTACACCTTC
once,NA,TRBV7-3,TRBJ2-5,CASSSHPREGGETQYF,TGTGCCAGCAGCTCCCACCCCAGGGAGGGGGGGGAGACCCAGTACTTC
NA,TRBD2,TRBV9,TRBJ2-7,CASSVSGTSYEQYF,TGTGCCAGCAGCGTTTCCGGGACTAGCTACGAGCAGTACTTC
NA,TRBD1,TRBV4-2,TRBJ1-5,CASSRLDRDQPQHF,TGTGCCAGCAGCCGCCTGGACAGGGATCAGCCCCAGCATTTT
NA,NA,TRBV30,TRBJ1-4,CAWSAGEGVEKLFF,TGTGCCTGGAGTGCAGGGGAGGGGGTTGAAAAACTGTTTTTT
NA,NA,TRBV29-1,TRBJ2-1,CSVERVLAKNEQFF,TGCAGCGTTGAAAGGGTTCTAGCTAAAAATGAGCAGTTCTTC
NA,NA,TRBV30,TRBJ2-7,CAWSVRVSSYEQYF,TGTGCCTGGAGTGTGCGGGTTAGCTCCTACGAGCAGTACTTC
NA,TRBD2,TRBV3-1/TRBV3-2,TRBJ2-7,CASSLGTRKYEQYF,TGTGCCAGCAGCCTTGGGACTAGAAAGTACGAGCAGTACTTC
NA,TRBD1,TRBV29-1,TRBJ2-1,CSVDRGQANNEQFF,TGCAGCGTTGATCGGGGACAGGCCAACAATGAGCAGTTCTTC
NA,TRBD1,TRBV7-8,TRBJ2-7,CASSPRDRMKYF,TGTGCCAGCAGCCCCAGGGACAGGATGAAGTACTTC
NA,TRBD1,TRBV5-1,TRBJ1-2,CASSLDRGSNYGYTF,TGCGCCAGCAGCTTGGACAGGGGGAGCAACTATGGCTACACCTTC
NA,NA,TRBV15,TRBJ2-5,CATSRDPAVGVQETQYF,TGTGCCACCAGCAGAGATCCCGCGGTCGGGGTTCAAGAGACCCAGTACTTC
NA,NA,TRBV5-1,TRBJ1-1,CASSPADVGDSEAFF,TGCGCCAGCAGCCCGGCGGACGTAGGAGACAGCGAAGCTTTCTTT
NA,TRBD1,TRBV3-1/TRBV3-2,TRBJ1-3,CASSPGTGWLNTIYF,TGTGCCAGCAGCCCCGGGACAGGGTGGCTAAACACCATATATTTT
NA,TRBD2,TRBV6-1,TRBJ2-3,CASSGGAGGLADTQYF,TGTGCCAGCAGTGGGGGAGCGGGAGGGTTGGCAGATACGCAGTATTTT
NA,TRBD1,TRBV19,TRBJ2-5,CASSMGTGQGETQYF,TGTGCCAGTAGTATGGGAACGGGACAGGGTGAGACCCAGTACTTC
once,NA,TRBV7-9,TRBJ1-1,CASSLGAATNTEAFF,TGTGCCAGCAGCTTAGGGGCAGCTACTAACACTGAAGCTTTCTTT
NA,TRBD1,TRBV4-1,TRBJ2-2,CASSLGQGNTGELFF,TGCGCCAGCAGCCTGGGACAGGGGAACACCGGGGAGCTGTTTTTT
NA,NA,TRBV7-8,TRBJ2-3,CASSPLETTDTQYF,TGTGCCAGCAGCCCTCTGGAGACCACAGATACGCAGTATTTT